These 27 T cell receptor beta chains were all obtained from the same sample, sequenced in a study of cytomegalovirus exposure and HLA in healthy donors. TCRdb keeps only in-frame clones here, not all; method: immunoSEQ multiplex PCR. The sample has tens of thousands of clones, approximately 96% seen once. Specimen: PBMCs. Source of these receptors: a man in his late teens or twenties in good health and CMV-seronegative.

The rearrangement joins TRBV2 to TRBJ1-1, with TRBD1 as a possible D gene (6 bases). CDR3 length equals 17 residues. The germline CDR1 and CDR2 sequences are SNHLY and FYNNEI. Trimming shortened V by 3 bases and J by 0 bases, and 17 bases separated the two germline ends. The CDR3 DNA reads TGTGCCAGCAGTGAGCCAGGGGTCATCCCCATGAACACTGAAGCTTTCTTT. Its translation is CASSEPGVIPMNTEAFF.

The chain combines TRBV28 with TRBJ2-7; possible D gene TRBD1, 6 bases. With 5 bases removed from V and 0 bases from J, the gap between germline ends came to 11 bases. This CDR3 has 14 residues. CDR1 and CDR2 (germline): MDHEN, SYDVKM. The CDR3 here is CASSVQGSSYEQYF. CDR3 DNA: TGTGCCAGCAGTGTCCAGGGGAGCTCCTACGAGCAGTACTTC. The full variable domain, rest sourced from reference TRBV28 and TRBJ2-7, is DVKVTQSSRYLVKRTGEKVFLECVQDMDHENMFWYRQDPGLGLRLIYFSYDVKMKEKGDIPEGYSVSREKKERFSLILESASTNQTSMYLCASSVQGSSYEQYFGPGTRLTVT.

The rearrangement links TRBV15 to TRBJ1-1; D is uncertain. This CDR3 is built from 13 residues. The germline gives CDR1 LNHNV, CDR2 YYDKDF (reference sequence). Trimming stripped 5 bases from V and 2 bases from J, with 9 bases between. The CDR3 reads CATSPSVNTEAFF. The CDR3 coding sequence is TGTGCCACCAGCCCCTCTGTTAACACTGAAGCTTTCTTT. The complete variable domain, with remaining parts taken from reference TRBV15 and TRBJ1-1, reads DAMVIQNPRYQVTQFGKPVTLSCSQTLNHNVMYWYQQKSSQAPKLLFHYYDKDFNNEADTPDNFQSRRPNTSFCFLDIRSPGLGDTAMYLCATSPSVNTEAFFGQGTRLTVV.

The V gene is TRBV11-3, the J gene TRBJ2-1; 7 positions agree with TRBD2. Germline CDR1 reads SGHNT; CDR2 reads YENEEA. This CDR3 region has 14 residues. J lost 12 bases, V lost 4 bases, and 12 bases had no gene match. The CDR3 DNA reads TGTGCCAGCAGCTCACGGGGGGAGCGGGTTTGGCAGTTCTTC. Protein: CASSSRGERVWQFF.

The chain has TRBV10-3 and TRBJ1-1, with 8 bases aligning to TRBD1. V trimming: 4 bases; J trimming: 0 bases; junction bases outside the gene matches: 4. The germline V gene has CDR1 ENHRY and CDR2 SYGVKD. The CDR3 is 15 amino acids. In DNA form, the CDR3 reads TGTGCCATCAGTGGGACAGGGACGGTGAACACTGAAGCTTTCTTT. Translation: CAISGTGTVNTEAFF.

DNA for the CDR3: TGTGCCAGTAGTTTGACACTTAACTATGGCTACACCTTC. This translates into CASSLTLNYGYTF. This chain links TRBV19 with TRBJ1-2; D uncertain. Germline CDR1 LNHDA, CDR2 SQIVND (reference sequence). Trimming took 5 bases from V and 1 from J, leaving 8 bases between them. The CDR3 contains 13 residues.

The chain recombines TRBV7-8 with TRBJ1-3; 10 bases match TRBD1. With 5 bases clipped from V and 2 bases from J, the junction kept 21 bases outside the gene matches. Per germline, CDR1 SGHVS and CDR2 FQNEAQ. This CDR3 has 21 residues. This chain's CDR3 is CASSLRDRGGVFPGTGNTIYF. Written as DNA, the CDR3 is TGTGCCAGCAGCCTCCGGGACAGGGGAGGCGTCTTTCCCGGAACTGGAAACACCATATATTTT. Based on the CDR3 plus reference TRBV7-8 and TRBJ1-3, the full variable domain is GAGVSQSPRYKVAKRGQDVALRCDPISGHVSLFWYQQALGQGPEFLTYFQNEAQLDKSGLPSDRFFAERPEGSVSTLKIQRTQQEDSAVYLCASSLRDRGGVFPGTGNTIYFGEGSWLTVV.

The chain recombines TRBV6-1 with TRBJ2-1; D call uncertain. The length of the CDR3 is 13 residues. The V gene's germline CDR1 is MNHNS and CDR2 SASEGT. The germline V and J ends were trimmed by 2 bases and 8 bases, with 10 bases remaining between them. The CDR3 DNA is TGTGCCAGCAGTGAACTGCGGAAGGATGAGCAGTTCTTC. It is translated as CASSELRKDEQFF.

The chain has TRBV5-5 and TRBJ1-1, with 8 bases matching TRBD1. This CDR3 spans 16 amino acids. The ends lost 0 bases at V and 5 bases at J; junction bases unmatched: 9. Germline V CDR1 and CDR2: SGHKS, YYEKEE (reference sequence). The CDR3 is CASSLAPQTGVTEAFF. The DNA for the CDR3 is TGTGCCAGCAGCTTGGCCCCTCAGACAGGGGTTACTGAAGCTTTCTTT.

J is TRBJ2-1 and V is TRBV19, with D maybe TRBD1 (5 bases). In germline, CDR1 is LNHDA, CDR2 SQIVND (reference sequence). This CDR3 has 16 amino acids. With 6 bases removed from V and 5 bases from J, the gap between germline ends came to 20 bases. This CDR3 is CASSPTQGVGNNEQFF. The DNA of the CDR3 is TGTGCCAGTAGCCCGACGCAAGGGGTGGGTAACAATGAGCAGTTCTTC.

The chain has TRBV20-1 and TRBJ2-3; D is unclear. This CDR3 has 11 residues. The V gene's germline CDR1 is DFQATT and CDR2 SNEGSKA (reference sequence). Trimming left V 4 bases short and J 5 bases short, with 7 bases between. The CDR3 DNA sequence: TGCAGTGCTAAGACTGTAGATACGCAGTATTTT. Protein sequence: CSAKTVDTQYF.

The chain carries TRBV9 and TRBJ1-2, with D maybe TRBD1 (6 bases). The CDR3 runs to 15 residues. The V end lost 4 bases, the J end lost 0 bases, and 13 bases lay between the germline ends. Germline assignment: CDR1 SGDLS and CDR2 YYNGEE. Written as DNA, the CDR3 is TGTGCCAGCAGCCGCTCACAGGGTACTAACTATGGCTACACCTTC. Its translation: CASSRSQGTNYGYTF. The complete variable domain, with remaining parts taken from reference TRBV9 and TRBJ1-2, reads DSGVTQTPKHLITATGQRVTLRCSPRSGDLSVYWYQQSLDQGLQFLIQYYNGEERAKGNILERFSAQQFPDLHSELNLSSLELGDSALYFCASSRSQGTNYGYTFGSGTRLTVV.

The V gene is TRBV28, the J gene TRBJ2-7; 12 bases map to TRBD1. CDR3 length: 14 amino acids. Germline values: CDR1 MDHEN, CDR2 SYDVKM. The V and J ends lost 3 bases and 6 bases, in that order; junction bases with no gene match: 3. CDR3 sequence reads: CASSLGTGGLEQYF. CDR3 DNA: TGTGCCAGCAGTTTGGGGACAGGGGGCCTCGAGCAGTACTTC. The full variable domain, in which reference TRBV28 and TRBJ2-7 provide the parts outside the CDR3, is DVKVTQSSRYLVKRTGEKVFLECVQDMDHENMFWYRQDPGLGLRLIYFSYDVKMKEKGDIPEGYSVSREKKERFSLILESASTNQTSMYLCASSLGTGGLEQYFGPGTRLTVT.

V usage is TRBV6-1 and J usage is TRBJ1-1; D possibly corresponds to TRBD1 (6 bases). Germline V gene lookup returns CDR1 MNHNS and CDR2 SASEGT. Trimming stripped 7 bases from V and 8 bases from J, with 14 bases between. This CDR3 is 12 amino acids long. The CDR3 region is CASTRGRGEAFF. The DNA of the CDR3 is TGTGCCAGCACTCGGGGAAGGGGGGAAGCTTTCTTT.

This chain uses TRBV19 with TRBJ2-3; a weak D match, TRBD2 (6 bases). V shed 2 bases and J shed 2 bases, with 14 bases lying between them. Per the germline V gene, CDR1 is LNHDA and CDR2 is SQIVND (reference sequence). This CDR3 spans 16 amino acids. The CDR3 DNA reads TGTGCCAGTAGTATACTCGCTAGCGAGTACACAGATACGCAGTATTTT. Its protein product is CASSILASEYTDTQYF.

The chain has TRBV27 and TRBJ2-1, with 14 bases lining up with TRBD2. J was trimmed by 11 bases and V by 0 bases; bases with no gene match: 3. The CDR3 contains 15 residues. The germline gives CDR1 MNHEY, CDR2 SMNVEV (reference sequence). CDR3 DNA sequence: TGTGCCAGCAGTTTATCCGGGACTAGCGGGAGTAAGCAGTTCTTC. Translation: CASSLSGTSGSKQFF.

CDR3 region: CASSLGDSGGQEYNEQFF. CDR3 DNA: TGTGCCAGCAGCTTAGGTGACTCCGGCGGACAGGAATACAATGAGCAGTTCTTC. The rearrangement joins TRBV11-3 to TRBJ2-1, with TRBD1 identical over 7 bases. Germline loops: CDR1 SGHNT, CDR2 YENEEA. The junction had 13 bases not matched to a gene; V was cut back by 1 base and J by 4 bases. This CDR3 has 18 residues.

The chain couples TRBV28 to TRBJ1-6; 10 bases map to TRBD1. CDR3 size: 15 residues. Germline V gene data show CDR1 as MDHEN and CDR2 as SYDVKM. J gave up 10 bases and V 4 bases, and 7 bases lay outside the gene matches. Here the CDR3 DNA reads TGTGCCAGCAGTTCAGCCGGGACAGGGGAATCACCCCTCCACTTT. This translates into CASSSAGTGESPLHF.

The chain has TRBV10-3 and TRBJ1-1, with 7 bases lining up with TRBD1. The CDR3 runs to 13 residues. Germline assignment: CDR1 ENHRY and CDR2 SYGVKD. After removal of 10 bases from V and 1 base from J, the junction contained 6 bases not matched to a gene. The CDR3 bases are TGTGCCACTAGGGACAGCCAGAACACTGAAGCTTTCTTT. It specifies CATRDSQNTEAFF.

V and J are TRBV7-8 and TRBJ2-1; D might be TRBD2 (6 bases). V was shortened by 5 bases and J by 4 bases, with 12 bases between the two germline ends. Germline V gives CDR1 SGHVS, CDR2 FQNEAQ. The CDR3 consists of 14 residues. The chain's CDR3 is CASSALSGYNEQFF. In DNA, the CDR3 is TGTGCCAGCAGCGCCCTCAGCGGGTACAATGAGCAGTTCTTC.

J is TRBJ2-5 and V is TRBV2; a possible D gene is TRBD2 (6 bases). Trimming removed 6 bases from V and 5 bases from J, with 13 bases in between. Germline CDR1 SNHLY, CDR2 FYNNEI. This CDR3 spans 13 amino acids. The CDR3 DNA is TGTGCCAGCAGGAGGGGACTCGGGGAGACCCAGTACTTC. It is translated as CASRRGLGETQYF.

The chain uses TRBV18 and TRBJ1-3; no clear D gene. The CDR3 has 15 amino acids. Between the trimmed V and J ends, which lost 3 bases and 0 bases, there was a span of 9 bases. CDR1 KGHSH and CDR2 LQKENI come from the germline V gene. The CDR3 here is CASSPGGDSGNTIYF. CDR3 bases: TGTGCCAGCTCACCTGGCGGCGACTCTGGAAACACCATATATTTT.

The rearrangement links TRBV2 to TRBJ2-2; weak D call: TRBD2 (6 bases). From germline, CDR1 is SNHLY and CDR2 FYNNEI. The CDR3 consists of 17 residues. V lost 1 base to trimming and J lost 1 base, with 13 bases between them. CDR3 DNA sequence: TGTGCCAGCAGTGAAGGCCTGGAGGGGATGAACACCGGGGAGCTGTTTTTT. Translated: CASSEGLEGMNTGELFF.

The J gene is TRBJ1-3, the V gene TRBV10-2; TRBD1 is a possible D gene (5 bases). The germline gives CDR1 WSHSY, CDR2 SAAADI. The germline V and J ends were trimmed by 3 bases and 3 bases, with 9 bases remaining between them. The CDR3 covers 14 residues. The CDR3 DNA is TGCGCCAGCAGTGACAGGGCAGGTGGAAACACCATATATTTT. Residues: CASSDRAGGNTIYF.

CDR3 loop: CASSFGGTGNLGYTF. CDR3 DNA sequence: TGTGCCAGCAGCTTTGGGGGTACAGGGAACCTTGGCTACACCTTC. The V and J genes are TRBV7-9 and TRBJ1-2, with a weak D call TRBD1 (6 bases). V was pared by 3 bases and J by 7 bases, with 18 bases between. CDR1 and CDR2 from the germline V gene are SEHNR and FQNEAQ (reference sequence). This CDR3 region has 15 residues.

The chain couples TRBV6-5 to TRBJ1-2, with D unresolved. Trimming left V 2 bases short and J 6 bases short, with 10 bases between. This CDR3 spans 13 amino acids. The germline CDR1 and CDR2 sequences are MNHEY and SVGAGI. Here the CDR3 DNA reads TGTGCCAGCAGTTACGCAGGCCTGGATGGCTACACCTTC. This translates into CASSYAGLDGYTF.

The V call is TRBV5-1, the J call TRBJ2-1; 7 nucleotides match TRBD1. Germline lookup yields CDR1 SGHRS and CDR2 YFSETQ. The CDR3 has 16 residues. With 4 bases clipped from V and 0 bases from J, the junction kept 7 bases outside the gene matches. The CDR3 DNA reads TGCGCCAGCAGCAGAACCGGGACAGCCTCCTACAATGAGCAGTTCTTC. Protein: CASSRTGTASYNEQFF.